The 11 T cell receptor beta chains below come from one sample, sequenced in a study of T-cell reconstitution after alpha-beta-depleted transplantation in children. The TCRbeta library incorporated unique molecular identifiers. Using its own MiXCR run on the PCR reads, TCRdb lists one record per CDR3 protein. The sample records 540,000 or so distinct CDR3 sequences, 23% being singletons. The sequences come from PBMCs, mostly from graft donor cells, collected 360 days after TCRalphabeta/CD19-depleted stem cell transplant. These receptors all come from a boy under two years old who had a stem cell transplant for acute myeloid leukemia, so the T cells may come from the graft donor.

This clonotype occurred many times. This chain connects TRBV7-2 to TRBJ2-1; D unresolved. Germline lookup yields CDR1 SGHTA and CDR2 FQGNSA. Trimming cost V 3 bases and J 6 bases, with 12 bases left between them. CDR3 length equals 14 residues. The CDR3 DNA sequence: TGTGCCAGCAGCTTGTTTTTCCTATTCAATGAGCAGTTCTTC. Translation gives CASSLFFLFNEQFF.

This clonotype occurred a few times. The chain joins TRBV25-1 to TRBJ2-7; 11 nucleotides align to TRBD2. The CDR3 has 15 amino acids. In germline, CDR1 is MGHDK, CDR2 SYGVNS. V lost 5 bases to trimming and J lost 4 bases; unmatched junction nucleotides: 7. CDR3 coding DNA: TGTGCCAGCAGTCCCCTAGCGGGGGGATCGTACGAGCAGTACTTC. This encodes CASSPLAGGSYEQYF.

In this sample, this clonotype turned up a few times. This rearrangement joins TRBV6-1 to TRBJ2-1; possibly TRBD2 for D (5 bases). Looked up from germline, CDR1 is MNHNS and CDR2 is SASEGT. The CDR3 is made up of 14 amino acids. The V gene lost 7 bases and the J gene lost 0 bases, with 10 bases spanning the gap. CDR3 DNA sequence: TGTGCCAGCACCCCGGGGAGCTCCTACAATGAGCAGTTCTTC. This sequence encodes CASTPGSSYNEQFF.

The chain has TRBV5-1 and TRBJ1-1; TRBD1 is a possible D gene (6 bases). The germline V gene encodes CDR1 SGHRS and CDR2 YFSETQ. V was clipped by 3 bases and J by 0 bases, with 12 bases between them. The CDR3 is made up of 15 amino acids. The CDR3 DNA is TGCGCCAGCAGCTCAGGGGACCGAGTGAACACTGAAGCTTTCTTT. Its translation is CASSSGDRVNTEAFF.

This clonotype was detected a few times. The chain joins TRBV25-1 to TRBJ2-2; D unclear. Germline loops: CDR1 MGHDK, CDR2 SYGVNS. Trimming cost V 2 bases and J 1 base, with 11 bases left between them. This CDR3 comprises 16 residues. The CDR3 here is CASSEVPVMNTGELFF. The CDR3 bases are TGTGCCAGCAGTGAAGTACCAGTTATGAACACCGGGGAGCTGTTTTTT.

CDR3 bases: TGCAGTGCTAGGAGGGGTGGGGCTGGGGGCACTGAAGCTTTCTTT. It codes for CSARRGGAGGTEAFF. J is TRBJ1-1 and V is TRBV20-1, with a weak D call TRBD1 (5 bases). V gave up 3 bases and J gave up 4 bases, with 18 bases separating them. Germline assignment: CDR1 DFQATT and CDR2 SNEGSKA (reference sequence). The CDR3 totals 15 residues.

The rearrangement links TRBV4-1 to TRBJ2-7; TRBD1 agrees at 7 bases. The length of the CDR3 is 16 residues. Germline V gene lookup returns CDR1 MGHRA and CDR2 YSYEKL. J gave up 2 bases and V 0 bases, and 7 bases lay outside the gene matches. CDR3 nucleotide sequence: TGCGCCAGCAGCCAAGATCGGCAGGGGGTGGCCTACGAGCAGTACTTC. Protein product: CASSQDRQGVAYEQYF.

This clonotype has ten or more counts. The chain is built from TRBV9 and TRBJ1-2, with TRBD1 matching 7 bases. V lost 0 bases to trimming and J lost 4 bases; unmatched junction nucleotides: 3. Germline CDR1 SGDLS, CDR2 YYNGEE. The CDR3 has 14 amino acids. Written as DNA, the CDR3 is TGTGCCAGCAGCGTAGAAGGGACAGCCTATGGCTACACCTTC. Protein product: CASSVEGTAYGYTF.

The J gene is TRBJ2-3, the V gene TRBV7-3, with 8 bases lining up with TRBD2. This CDR3 contains 14 residues. The trim removed 5 bases at V and 5 bases at J, leaving 6 bases unmatched. The germline V gene has CDR1 SGHTA and CDR2 FQGTGA. CDR3 nucleotide sequence: TGTGCCAGCAGCCCCCAAAGCGGGGGAGATACGCAGTATTTT. Protein: CASSPQSGGDTQYF. Full variable domain (rest looked up from reference TRBV7-3 and TRBJ2-3): GAGVSQTPSNKVTEKGKYVELRCDPISGHTALYWYRQSLGQGPEFLIYFQGTGAADDSGLPNDRFFAVRPEGSVSTLKIQRTERGDSAVYLCASSPQSGGDTQYFGPGTRLTVL.

V is TRBV11-2 and J is TRBJ2-3; D not resolved. This CDR3 is built from 14 residues. V dropped 10 bases and J dropped 0 bases, with 14 bases sitting between them. Looked up from germline, CDR1 is SGHAT and CDR2 is FQNNGV. CDR3 in amino acids: CANSPLTSTDTQYF. CDR3 DNA: TGTGCCAACTCGCCACTAACAAGCACAGATACGCAGTATTTT.

The chain recombines TRBV18 with TRBJ1-1; 8 nucleotides align to TRBD1. V shed 3 bases, J shed 1 base, and the junction held 13 bases outside the gene matches. There are 18 residues in the CDR3. Germline values: CDR1 KGHSH, CDR2 LQKENI. The CDR3 DNA reads as TGTGCCAGCTCACCGTGGGCACCCCTCGGGACAGGGAACACTGAAGCTTTCTTT. This encodes CASSPWAPLGTGNTEAFF.